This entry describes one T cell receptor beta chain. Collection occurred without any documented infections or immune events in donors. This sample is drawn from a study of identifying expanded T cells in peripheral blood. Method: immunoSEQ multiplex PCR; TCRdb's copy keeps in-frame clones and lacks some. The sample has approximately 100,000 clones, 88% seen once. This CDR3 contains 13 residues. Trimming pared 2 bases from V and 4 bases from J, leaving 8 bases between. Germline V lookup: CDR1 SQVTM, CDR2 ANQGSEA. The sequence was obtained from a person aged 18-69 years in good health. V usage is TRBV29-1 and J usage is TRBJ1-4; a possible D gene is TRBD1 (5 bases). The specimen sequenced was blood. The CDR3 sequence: CSVERGHNEKLFF. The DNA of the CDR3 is TGCAGCGTTGAAAGGGGTCATAATGAAAAACTGTTTTTT.